The next 30 T cell receptor beta chains were all read from a single sample in a study of T cell repertoires in cytomegalovirus infection. TCRdb re-derived calls from the reads in MiXCR, one entry per CDR3 protein. The sample carries a few hundred thousand distinct CDR3 sequences, around 9.5% recorded once. Sequenced sample: PBMCs. Source of these receptors: a human donor in good health (CMV status not recorded). Some clones in this sample may be carry-over from other donors' samples.

This clonotype occurred a few times. The V call is TRBV5-1, the J call TRBJ2-1, with 8 bases that match TRBD2. The CDR3 is made up of 14 amino acids. CDR1 and CDR2 from the germline V gene are SGHRS and YFSETQ. The junction had 4 bases not matched to a gene; V was cut back by 0 bases and J by 8 bases. CDR3 sequence (DNA): TGCGCCAGCAGCTTGGTAGCGGGGTCGGATGAGCAGTTCTTC. Amino acids: CASSLVAGSDEQFF.

This clonotype was observed at least ten times. This chain uses TRBV12-3 or TRBV12-4 with TRBJ2-1, with TRBD1 as a possible D gene (5 bases). Between the trimmed V and J ends, which lost 2 bases and 5 bases, there was a span of 10 bases. The CDR3 is made up of 14 amino acids. CDR3 nucleotide sequence: TGTGCCAGCAGTTTACAGACAGACGACAATGAGCAGTTCTTC. It is translated as CASSLQTDDNEQFF.

The chain recombines TRBV11-2 with TRBJ2-4; 8 nucleotides agree with TRBD2. Germline values: CDR1 SGHAT, CDR2 FQNNGV. V lost 0 bases and J lost 6; bases outside the gene matches: 1. The length of the CDR3 is 14 residues. The CDR3 bases are TGTGCCAGCAGCTTAGATCGGGAGGGAAACATTCAGTACTTC. It is translated as CASSLDREGNIQYF.

Ten or more counts support this clonotype. The CDR3 DNA is TGTGCCAGCAGCCTAACGCCGGCTGAGAGCTCCTACGAGCAGTACTTC. Protein: CASSLTPAESSYEQYF. V is TRBV7-2 and J is TRBJ2-7; D unresolved. Germline V gives CDR1 SGHTA, CDR2 FQGNSA. This CDR3 comprises 16 residues. Trimming removed 5 bases from V and 0 bases from J, with 17 bases in between.

This clonotype was seen at least ten times. CDR3 amino acids: CASSFGGPNTEAFF. Written as DNA, the CDR3 is TGTGCCAGCAGCTTCGGGGGGCCGAACACTGAAGCTTTCTTT. This chain links TRBV7-2 with TRBJ1-1, with TRBD1 as a possible D gene (6 bases). Germline CDR1 SGHTA, CDR2 FQGNSA. The CDR3 spans 14 residues. Trimming left V 3 bases short and J 1 base short, with 9 bases between.

This clonotype was seen a handful of times. The rearrangement uses TRBV5-5 and TRBJ2-7; D possibly matches TRBD1 or TRBD2 (5 bases each). Germline loops: CDR1 SGHKS, CDR2 YYEKEE (reference sequence). This CDR3 region has 12 residues. V was clipped by 3 bases and J by 5 bases, with 9 bases between them. The CDR3 nucleotides are TGTGCCAGCAGCTCCGGGACCAACGAGCAGTACTTC. Encoded protein: CASSSGTNEQYF.

Remarks on this clonotype: Since a much larger clone is just one base distant, this may be a read error. The V gene is TRBV19, the J gene TRBJ1-2; no definite D call. Germline V lookup: CDR1 LNHDA, CDR2 SQIVND (reference sequence). The CDR3 has 14 residues. In DNA, the CDR3 is TGTGCCAGTAATATAGATGTCTATCGGAATGGCTACACCTTC. Translating gives CASNIDVYRNGYTF. Supplemented by reference TRBV19 and TRBJ1-2, the full variable domain reads DGGITQSPKYLFRKEGQNVTLSCEQNLNHDAMYWYRQDPGQGLRLIYYSQIVNDFQKGDIAEGYSVSREKKESFPLTVTSAQKNPTAFYLCASNIDVYRNGYTFGSGTRLTVV.

This clonotype occurred a few times. CDR3 region: CSARGGTASPLHF. CDR3 DNA: TGCAGTGCTAGAGGGGGGACGGCTTCACCCCTCCACTTT. The chain has TRBV20-1 and TRBJ1-6; possibly TRBD1 for D (5 bases). Trimming cost V 1 base and J 9 bases, with 10 bases left between them. Germline loops: CDR1 DFQATT, CDR2 SNEGSKA (reference sequence). The CDR3 contains 13 residues.

The table lists this clonotype with a few counts. The chain carries TRBV7-9 and TRBJ2-3; D is unresolved. CDR3 length: 15 residues. V was trimmed by 5 bases and J by 2 bases, leaving 14 bases between them. CDR1 is SEHNR, CDR2 FQNEAQ, per germline (reference sequence). The CDR3 here is CASSHLRANTDTQYF. The CDR3 DNA follows: TGTGCCAGCAGCCATCTCCGGGCCAACACAGATACGCAGTATTTT.

The rearrangement links TRBV2 to TRBJ1-4; D is ambiguous. The ends were cut back, 6 bases at V and 0 bases at J, with 5 bases in the middle. The V gene's germline CDR1 is SNHLY and CDR2 FYNNEI. There are 13 residues in the CDR3. CDR3 nucleotide sequence: TGTGCCAGCAGGAGGGCAACTAATGAAAAACTGTTTTTT. As protein: CASRRATNEKLFF.

This clonotype was found many times. The V call is TRBV24-1, the J call TRBJ2-7; tentatively, D is TRBD2 (6 bases). Germline-derived CDR1 and CDR2 are KGHDR and SFDVKD. V shed 2 bases and J shed 1 base, with 8 bases lying between them. The CDR3 length is 14 residues. CDR3 bases: TGTGCCACCAGTGATTCTGGACTATCCTACGAGCAGTACTTC. This translates into CATSDSGLSYEQYF.

The chain recombines TRBV20-1 with TRBJ1-1, with a weak D call TRBD1 (6 bases). The CDR3 runs to 14 residues. Trimming shortened V by 6 bases and J by 3 bases, and 17 bases separated the two germline ends. Per germline, CDR1 DFQATT and CDR2 SNEGSKA (reference sequence). This CDR3 reads CSAIKRRGHTEAFF. CDR3 DNA sequence: TGCAGTGCCATAAAACGACGGGGGCACACTGAAGCTTTCTTT.

This clonotype was observed many times. The chain couples TRBV7-3 to TRBJ2-2; TRBD1 is a possible D gene (6 bases). Germline V gives CDR1 SGHTA, CDR2 FQGTGA. The CDR3 length is 15 residues. Trimming took off 5 bases at V and 1 base at J, with 11 bases between the two ends. This chain's CDR3 is CASSPTGQNTGELFF. In DNA, the CDR3 is TGTGCCAGCAGCCCGACGGGACAGAACACCGGGGAGCTGTTTTTT.

The genes are TRBV12-3 or TRBV12-4 and TRBJ1-2; 8 bases fit TRBD1. The CDR3 is made up of 15 amino acids. Trimming cost V 5 bases and J 3 bases; bases outside gene matches: 8. CDR3 in DNA: TGTGCCAGCAGTCTGGATGGACAGGGCTACTATGGCTACACCTTC. Translation gives CASSLDGQGYYGYTF.

This clonotype has at least ten counts. CDR3 protein: CASSLGGSSGLRTQYF. As DNA, the CDR3 is TGTGCCAGCAGCTTAGGGGGGTCTAGCGGCTTACGAACCCAGTACTTC. V and J are TRBV7-2 and TRBJ2-5; TRBD2 matches at 7 bases. The V segment lost 1 base and the J segment 8 bases; nucleotides outside the gene matches: 13. The CDR3 is 16 amino acids. Germline V lookup: CDR1 SGHTA, CDR2 FQGNSA. Drawing the rest from reference TRBV7-2 and TRBJ2-5, the complete variable domain is GAGVSQSPSNKVTEKGKDVELRCDPISGHTALYWYRQSLGQGLEFLIYFQGNSAPDKSGLPSDRFSAERTGGSVSTLTIQRTQQEDSAVYLCASSLGGSSGLRTQYFGPGTRLLVL.

The table lists this clonotype with many counts. The J gene is TRBJ2-1, the V gene TRBV2; TRBD2 matches at 8 bases. The CDR3 runs to 16 residues. V lost 5 bases and J lost 5; bases outside the gene matches: 11. CDR1 is SNHLY and CDR2 is FYNNEI in the germline V gene. The CDR3 coding sequence is TGTGCCAGCAGTTGGCCGGGACTAGTACGGAACAATGAGCAGTTCTTC. It encodes CASSWPGLVRNNEQFF.

The chain links TRBV19 to TRBJ2-1, with D unresolved. Per germline, CDR1 LNHDA and CDR2 SQIVND (reference sequence). V was trimmed by 9 bases and J by 8 bases, leaving 20 bases between them. The CDR3 spans 14 residues. The CDR3 DNA is TGTGCCAGCCAAGATTCCACTCCCCCCCATGAGCAGTTCTTC. It yields the protein CASQDSTPPHEQFF.

The chain joins TRBV7-8 to TRBJ2-1; TRBD2 agrees at 8 bases. The V and J ends lost 2 bases and 4 bases, in that order; junction bases with no gene match: 13. Germline V gene lookup returns CDR1 SGHVS and CDR2 FQNEAQ. CDR3 length: 18 amino acids. CDR3 loop: CASSLRVAGGRFYNEQFF. CDR3 DNA sequence: TGTGCCAGCAGCTTAAGAGTGGCGGGAGGTCGCTTTTACAATGAGCAGTTCTTC. Together with reference TRBV7-8 and TRBJ2-1, the CDR3 gives the full variable domain: GAGVSQSPRYKVAKRGQDVALRCDPISGHVSLFWYQQALGQGPEFLTYFQNEAQLDKSGLPSDRFFAERPEGSVSTLKIQRTQQEDSAVYLCASSLRVAGGRFYNEQFFGPGTRLTVL.

This clonotype occurred many times. The chain uses TRBV23-1 and TRBJ1-5; tentative D call: TRBD1 (5 bases). TRBV23-1 falls under the ORF class, with uncertain function. This CDR3 spans 9 amino acids. The germline V and J ends were trimmed by 11 bases and 9 bases, with 8 bases remaining between them. CDR3 region: CAGAAPQHF. The CDR3 DNA sequence: TGCGCCGGGGCCGCGCCCCAGCATTTT.

V is TRBV12-3 or TRBV12-4 and J is TRBJ2-1; 11 bases fit TRBD1. V lost 6 bases, J lost 13 bases, and 8 bases stayed unmatched. The CDR3 extends over 13 amino acids. CDR3 nucleotides: TGTGCCAGCAGCCCCCCCGGGACAGGGGGACAGTTCTTC. Translation: CASSPPGTGGQFF.

This clonotype was detected a few times. The chain joins TRBV28 to TRBJ2-2; 8 positions match TRBD1. V shed 5 bases and J 4 bases; nucleotides not matched to a gene: 9. The CDR3 runs to 16 residues. The V gene's germline CDR1 is MDHEN and CDR2 SYDVKM. In nucleotides, the CDR3 is TGTGCCAGCAGTCCGGGACAGGCCTTCGGCACCGGGGAGCTGTTTTTT. Protein sequence: CASSPGQAFGTGELFF.

This clonotype was seen a handful of times. This chain uses TRBV7-2 with TRBJ1-1; unclear D gene. Germline-derived CDR1 and CDR2 are SGHTA and FQGNSA. The CDR3 is 14 residues long. Deletions cut 1 base from V and 5 bases from J, with 11 bases between. DNA of the CDR3: TGTGCCAGCAGCTTAGACGCGGGAGGGACTGAAGCTTTCTTT. This codes for CASSLDAGGTEAFF.

The chain uses TRBV6-5 and TRBJ2-3; 9 bases are a match to TRBD1. V lost 6 bases and J lost 3; bases outside the gene matches: 4. The CDR3 length is 14 residues. Germline CDR1 and CDR2: MNHEY and SVGAGI. The CDR3 loop reads CASRDGQGTDTQYF. The CDR3 DNA follows: TGTGCCAGCAGAGACGGACAGGGGACAGATACGCAGTATTTT.

This clonotype was detected many times. The CDR3 sequence: CASTYTPNTEAFF. CDR3 bases: TGTGCCAGCACCTACACACCGAACACTGAAGCTTTCTTT. V usage is TRBV7-2 and J usage is TRBJ1-1; D gene unclear. Trimming cost V 7 bases and J 1 base, with 10 bases left between them. The CDR3 is made up of 13 amino acids. Germline V gene data show CDR1 as SGHTA and CDR2 as FQGNSA. Complete variable domain (other parts from reference TRBV7-2 and TRBJ1-1): GAGVSQSPSNKVTEKGKDVELRCDPISGHTALYWYRQSLGQGLEFLIYFQGNSAPDKSGLPSDRFSAERTGGSVSTLTIQRTQQEDSAVYLCASTYTPNTEAFFGQGTRLTVV.

This clonotype was seen many times. The V call is TRBV12-3 or TRBV12-4, the J call TRBJ1-5; D gene ambiguous. The CDR3 spans 13 residues. Deletions cut 5 bases from V and 7 bases from J, with 12 bases between. The CDR3 coding sequence is TGTGCCAGCAGTCTGGCCAGGAAACAGCCCCAGCATTTT. Protein: CASSLARKQPQHF.

Only a few counts were recorded for this clonotype. The rearrangement joins TRBV11-2 to TRBJ2-1; TRBD2 is a possible D gene (5 bases). Trimming left V 2 bases short and J 5 bases short, with 13 bases between. The CDR3 sequence is 15 residues long. The germline gives CDR1 SGHAT, CDR2 FQNNGV. Here the CDR3 reads CASSLSDSTHNEQFF. The CDR3 region has the DNA TGTGCCAGCAGCTTATCGGACTCTACCCACAATGAGCAGTTCTTC.

The chain carries TRBV27 and TRBJ1-6; D is perhaps TRBD1 (6 bases). Germline V gives CDR1 MNHEY, CDR2 SMNVEV (reference sequence). Trimming left V 5 bases short and J 7 bases short, with 18 bases between. The CDR3 loop spans 16 amino acids. CDR3 residues: CASSRSRDTMNSPLHF. As DNA, the CDR3 is TGTGCCAGCAGTCGATCCCGGGACACCATGAATTCACCCCTCCACTTT.

Many counts were recorded for this clonotype. V gene TRBV7-2 combines with J gene TRBJ1-6; D call uncertain. The CDR3 is made up of 15 amino acids. CDR1 SGHTA and CDR2 FQGNSA come from the germline V gene. Trimming removed 3 bases from V and 10 bases from J, with 16 bases in between. CDR3: CASSFGSSYGSPLHF. As DNA, the CDR3 is TGTGCCAGCAGCTTCGGGAGTAGCTACGGATCACCCCTCCACTTT.

The chain combines TRBV20-1 with TRBJ2-2; the D is unclear. The CDR3 sequence is 15 residues long. Germline V lookup: CDR1 DFQATT, CDR2 SNEGSKA (reference sequence). V lost 1 base and J 1 base, leaving 10 bases between the germline ends. The CDR3 spells CSARASQLNTGELFF. CDR3 DNA: TGCAGTGCTAGAGCGTCTCAGCTGAACACCGGGGAGCTGTTTTTT.

This clonotype was detected a few times. The chain joins TRBV14 to TRBJ1-1; no clear D gene. The CDR3 totals 15 residues. CDR1 SGHDN and CDR2 FVKESK come from the germline V gene. Deletions cut 1 base from V and 0 bases from J, with 9 bases between. The CDR3 DNA is TGTGCCAGCAGCCAAGTTCTGGATCTGAACACTGAAGCTTTCTTT. Protein product: CASSQVLDLNTEAFF.